Sequencing of this T cell receptor beta chain was carried out in a study of shared clonotypes between healthy human individuals (dated by TCRdb to between 2020 and 2021). For the wider study: The cohort comprised two women and a few men aged 18 to 49 years. For each donor, CD4 naive and CD4 memory were each run on three plates, CD8 naive on two plates, and CD8 memory on one plate. Different laboratories and diverse techniques were used to prepare libraries and sequence TCR repertoires, to increase sequencing depth and limit assay-specific biases. The study deeply sequenced blood TCR repertoires of roughly five healthy adults to estimate repertoire size and the extent of clonotype sharing between individuals. Leukapheresis yielded between about 0.8 and 9.5 billion PBMCs per donor. Findings and caveats that apply to the study as a whole: The small number of donors limited the genetic and exposure-history diversity represented. Rarefaction of sorted-subset datasets indicated incomplete sequencing despite the large sequencing depth. Higher generation probabilities were observed for clonotypes shared by all four sorted-subset donors than for non-shared clonotypes. Sampling was restricted to blood, and TCR repertoires in tissue are likely to differ from TCR repertoires in blood. Larger estimated clonotype richness was generally found for naive subsets than for memory subsets. Based on pairwise subsampling, the degree of clonotype sharing among donors was expected to be affected by sequencing depth. Approximately 5% of naive CD4, 3.5% of naive CD8, approximately 2% of memory CD4, and approximately 0.39% of memory CD8 clonotypes were shared across several donors.

V and J are trimmed by 4 bases and 4 bases, and the gene matches miss 1 base of the junction. The CDR3 goes from the cysteine to the phenylalanine over 14 residues. This entry keeps only the CDR3 DNA: 42 bases, framed from base 1. Based on the germline V gene, the CDR1 and CDR2 sequences are WSHSY and SAAADI. A remark on this clone: The clone's antigen remains unknown. Per-nucleotide qualities are absent, and no much larger clonotype sits a single base away.

The donors were healthy, HIV-negative adults with no recently reported acute infections or vaccinations. Every donor was a Caucasian adult residing in Nashville, Tennessee, USA. CD4+ T cells were enriched by magnetic negative selection; naive cells were then positively selected on CD45RA, and the negative fraction formed the memory subset. After blood collection by leukapheresis, PBMCs were isolated using Ficoll-Histopaque density gradient centrifugation and then cryopreserved in the vapor phase of liquid nitrogen. Purity and quantity of every magnetically sorted T cell population were checked by analytical flow cytometry. Each sorted fraction had its genomic DNA isolated and then quantified by UV absorbance on a Nanodrop 2000c. Using the deep immunoSEQ assay, multiplex PCR amplified TCR CDR3 regions from genomic DNA. For each cell subset, the extracted genomic DNA was distributed evenly across all wells of several immunoSEQ 96-well plates, and each plate served as one replicate. For sorted subsets, about 200 ng genomic DNA, equal to 30,000 to 35,000 T cell genomes, was loaded into each replicate PCR. The purified libraries were quantified using a Qubit 3.0 fluorometer, sized with a Bioanalyzer 2100, and then quantified again using the KAPA Library Quantification kit. Every immunoSEQ 96-well plate was sequenced on a separate single-read 150-cycle Illumina NextSeq 550 flow cell. Per the source publication's procedure: Because only junctional sequences without quality scores were contained in the immunoSEQ output, filtering matching that applied to full-length reads could not be performed. Sequences were annotated with PyIR, a Python wrapper for IgBLAST v1.9, using IMGT germline references to assign V/J genes and CDR3. Any read was removed if the V/J assignment was weak (E-value above 1e-6), the CDR3 was missing, or the read contained stop codons, out-of-frame junctions, or ambiguous translated residues. V3J clonotypes were defined as sequences sharing an identical inferred V gene, J gene, and CDR3 amino acid sequence. Percentage overlap between repertoires was calculated by dividing the number of shared unique clonotypes by the size of the smaller repertoire. Three approaches were used to assess repertoire richness: RTK rarefaction, the Chao1 estimator, and Recon v2.1 estimates of unobserved clonotypes. For all TCRbeta clonotypes obtained by the gDNA method from several donors, generation probabilities were computed with OLGA. TCRdb carries this immuneACCESS record with in-frame sequences only. Its versions omit some clonotypes, under half of them owing to an unresolved V gene in the studies checked, with the rest unexplained. V and J calls and clone size come straight from that table; D and trimming were deduced from the DNA. The sample yields a few million clones; around 90% were counted once. Jointly, the top ten make up around 0.14% of the sample.

The chain is assembled from TRBV10-2 and TRBJ2-2, and TRBD1 matches 9 of the central bases. The receptor's source is a man between 18 and 29 years old in good health. The sample taken for sequencing was naive CD4+ T cells sorted from blood. The cell subset or site label on this specimen signifies: CD45RA+ positively selected. The DNA reads TGCGCCAGCAGTGTACAGGGGGCCACCGGGGAGCTGTTTTTT. It is translated as CASSVQGATGELFF.